The 28 T cell receptor beta chains below all came from one sample that was sequenced in a study of blood T cell repertoires in COVID-19. The assay was immunoSEQ multiplex PCR, and TCRdb's table has in-frame clones only and misses some. The repertoire holds about 110,000 clones, approximately 84% seen once, with about 4% in the top ten. Sequencing was carried out using peripheral blood. Receptors were obtained from a human donor in a cohort sampled during active COVID-19.

The rearrangement joins TRBV7-3 to TRBJ2-1, with 10 bases aligning to TRBD2. Germline trimming cut 0 bases from V and 3 bases from J; bases unmatched to any gene: 5. This CDR3 contains 17 residues. Per the germline V gene, CDR1 is SGHTA and CDR2 is FQGTGA. CDR3 region: CASSLTPSGSYYNEQFF. The DNA of the CDR3 is TGTGCCAGCAGCTTAACCCCTAGCGGGAGCTACTACAATGAGCAGTTCTTC.

The chain links TRBV28 to TRBJ1-5; D ambiguous. Trimming left V 3 bases short and J 6 bases short, with 15 bases between. The germline gives CDR1 MDHEN, CDR2 SYDVKM. CDR3 length: 15 residues. CDR3 DNA sequence: TGTGCCAGCAGTTTGTGGAGGGCCCAGAGTCAGCCCCAGCATTTT. It specifies CASSLWRAQSQPQHF. Full variable domain (rest looked up from reference TRBV28 and TRBJ1-5): DVKVTQSSRYLVKRTGEKVFLECVQDMDHENMFWYRQDPGLGLRLIYFSYDVKMKEKGDIPEGYSVSREKKERFSLILESASTNQTSMYLCASSLWRAQSQPQHFGDGTRLSIL.

The CDR3 spells CASSQGLAGGNEQYF. The CDR3 bases are TGTGCCAGCAGCCAAGGACTAGCGGGAGGAAACGAGCAGTACTTC. The chain couples TRBV3-1 (or the pseudogene TRBV3-2) to TRBJ2-7; 13 nucleotides align to TRBD2. The length of the CDR3 is 15 residues. Trimming removed 1 base from V and 5 bases from J; junction bases left unmatched: 2. Germline V gene data show CDR1 as LGHDT and CDR2 as YNNKEL (reference sequence).

This clone was picked up one time. V and J are TRBV6-6 and TRBJ1-1; no clear D gene. This CDR3 contains 13 residues. Trimming removed 7 bases at V and 2 bases at J, with 11 bases between. Germline V gene sequence: CDR1 MNHNY, CDR2 SVGAGI (reference sequence). CDR3 in DNA: TGTGCCAGCAAGGTGCGGTCTAACACTGAAGCTTTCTTT. Amino acid sequence: CASKVRSNTEAFF.

This clone was recorded a few times. The chain is built from TRBV19 and TRBJ2-7; a possible D gene is TRBD2 (5 bases). CDR1 is LNHDA, CDR2 SQIVND, per germline (reference sequence). The CDR3 runs 13 residues. V was shortened by 4 bases and J by 6 bases, with 13 bases between the two germline ends. The CDR3 spells CASSTSLGSEQYV. The CDR3 DNA follows: TGTGCCAGTAGTACATCTTTGGGGAGCGAGCAGTACGTC.

The chain joins TRBV6-5 to TRBJ2-7; 11 positions agree with TRBD2. J gave up 6 bases and V 4 bases, and 2 bases lay outside the gene matches. CDR1 is MNHEY and CDR2 is SVGAGI in the germline V gene. CDR3 length: 13 amino acids. CDR3 coding DNA: TGTGCCAGCAGTTTAGCGGGAGGGCGCGAGCAGTACTTC. Its translation is CASSLAGGREQYF.

The gene calls are TRBV7-2 and TRBJ2-5; 9 bases fit TRBD1. This CDR3 contains 14 residues. CDR1 SGHTA and CDR2 FQGNSA come from the germline V gene. J gave up 6 bases and V 5 bases, and 7 bases lay outside the gene matches. Here the CDR3 reads CASSPAGTGKTQYF. In DNA form, the CDR3 reads TGTGCCAGCAGCCCAGCCGGGACAGGGAAGACCCAGTACTTC.

The V gene is TRBV11-2, the J gene TRBJ2-3, with D tentatively TRBD2 (6 bases). Germline-derived CDR1 and CDR2 are SGHAT and FQNNGV. This CDR3 is 17 amino acids long. V dropped 0 bases and J dropped 2 bases, with 15 bases sitting between them. CDR3 nucleotide sequence: TGTGCCAGCAGCTTAGATCTCGGAGGGCTACCCACAGATACGCAGTATTTT. It specifies CASSLDLGGLPTDTQYF.

V gene TRBV7-9 combines with J gene TRBJ2-1; 7 bases map to TRBD2. The CDR3 consists of 16 residues. Germline-derived CDR1 and CDR2 are SEHNR and FQNEAQ (reference sequence). V was pared by 5 bases and J by 8 bases, with 15 bases of the junction left unmatched. The CDR3 region has the DNA TGTGCCAGCAGCAAAACGGAAGGCGGGAGAGGCTATGAGCAGTTCTTC. Residues: CASSKTEGGRGYEQFF.

The chain employs TRBV28 and TRBJ2-5; 8 nucleotides match TRBD1. This CDR3 region has 14 residues. CDR1 is MDHEN, CDR2 SYDVKM, per germline. Trimming removed 6 bases from V and 5 bases from J; junction bases left unmatched: 8. The CDR3 loop is CASSRGQGIETQYF. Written as DNA, the CDR3 is TGTGCCAGCAGCCGCGGACAGGGTATTGAGACCCAGTACTTC.

The CDR3 region is CASSPVSSASYNEQFF. The DNA for the CDR3 is TGTGCCAGCAGCCCAGTTTCTAGCGCGTCCTACAATGAGCAGTTCTTC. The chain is built from TRBV7-2 and TRBJ2-1; D is possibly TRBD2 (6 bases). The CDR3 loop spans 16 amino acids. CDR1 is SGHTA, CDR2 FQGNSA, per germline. Trimming removed 5 bases from V and 1 base from J, with 15 bases in between.

The chain combines TRBV21-1 with TRBJ2-1; TRBD2 is the table's D call and was not checked against the DNA. TRBV21-1 is a recognized pseudogene. The CDR3 totals 20 residues. CDR3 residues: CASSKGREREGFSSYNEQFF. CDR3 coding DNA: TGTGCCAGCAGCAAGGGACGGGAGCGGGAGGGATTCAGCTCCTACAATGAGCAGTTCTTC.

The rearrangement joins TRBV24-1 to TRBJ2-3, with D maybe TRBD1 (5 bases). CDR3 size: 13 residues. Germline CDR1 is KGHDR and CDR2 is SFDVKD. Trimming stripped 11 bases from V and 2 bases from J, with 13 bases between. CDR3 amino acids: CAIGHSITDTQYF. The CDR3 DNA follows: TGTGCCATAGGACACTCAATCACAGATACGCAGTATTTT.

The chain uses TRBV11-2 and TRBJ2-7, with 11 bases that match TRBD2. CDR1 is SGHAT, CDR2 FQNNGV, per germline. J lost 7 bases, V lost 0 bases, and 8 bases had no gene match. The CDR3 covers 16 residues. Written as DNA, the CDR3 is TGTGCCAGCAGCTTAGACCTAGCGGGAGGAGTAAGTGAGCAGTACGTC. Protein: CASSLDLAGGVSEQYV.

This clone has more than one count but fewer than ten. This chain joins TRBV5-1 and TRBJ1-6; 7 bases map to TRBD1. This CDR3 contains 15 residues. Germline V lookup: CDR1 SGHRS, CDR2 YFSETQ. With 4 bases clipped from V and 5 bases from J, the junction kept 6 bases outside the gene matches. DNA of the CDR3: TGCGCCAGCAGCGGAAGGGACAGAAATAATTCACCCCTCCACTTT. Translation gives CASSGRDRNNSPLHF.

The sample holds a few counts of this clone. The CDR3 here is CASSLGSSYNEQFF. CDR3 coding DNA: TGTGCCAGCAGTCTAGGGAGCTCCTACAATGAGCAGTTCTTC. The chain joins TRBV28 to TRBJ2-1; a possible D gene is TRBD2 (5 bases). The CDR3 sequence is 14 residues long. Germline V gives CDR1 MDHEN, CDR2 SYDVKM. Trimming shortened V by 5 bases and J by 0 bases, and 8 bases separated the two germline ends.

The CDR3 loop is CATSGSQGKQETQYF. The CDR3 region has the DNA TGTGCCACCAGTGGTTCTCAGGGGAAACAAGAGACCCAGTACTTC. The chain is built from TRBV24-1 and TRBJ2-5, with D possibly matching TRBD1 (6 bases). Germline V CDR1 and CDR2: KGHDR, SFDVKD. This CDR3 has 15 amino acids. V was pared by 5 bases and J by 2 bases, with 14 bases between.

The rearrangement uses TRBV24-1 and TRBJ2-5; D is unclear. This CDR3 is 13 amino acids long. Trimming took 5 bases from V and 1 from J, leaving 7 bases between them. In germline, CDR1 is KGHDR, CDR2 SFDVKD. CDR3 bases: TGTGCCACCAGTGGCGGCAGCCAAGAGACCCAGTACTTC. Translating it yields CATSGGSQETQYF.

The chain joins TRBV2 to TRBJ1-2, with D perhaps TRBD1 (5 bases). Trimming left V 3 bases short and J 0 bases short, with 26 bases between. Germline CDR1 reads SNHLY; CDR2 reads FYNNEI. The CDR3 contains 20 residues. The CDR3 sequence is CASSDNMGREAGTTNYGYTF. CDR3 bases: TGTGCCAGCAGTGATAATATGGGTCGGGAGGCAGGGACCACTAACTATGGCTACACCTTC.

This sequence joins TRBV6-5 and TRBJ1-5; D may be TRBD1 (5 bases). V lost 5 bases, J lost 5 bases, and 13 bases lay in between. CDR3 size: 14 residues. CDR1 is MNHEY and CDR2 is SVGAGI in the germline V gene. The chain's CDR3 is CASSRQTTDQPQHF. CDR3 coding DNA: TGTGCCAGCAGTCGACAGACAACGGATCAGCCCCAGCATTTT.

The V and J genes are TRBV5-1 and TRBJ2-2; no clear D gene. There are 14 residues in the CDR3. V lost 2 bases and J lost 1, with 6 bases in between. CDR1 and CDR2 from the germline V gene are SGHRS and YFSETQ. This CDR3 reads CASSFSLNTGELFF. In DNA, the CDR3 is TGCGCCAGCAGCTTTTCATTGAACACCGGGGAGCTGTTTTTT.

The chain is built from TRBV18 and TRBJ2-4; D is perhaps TRBD1 (6 bases). Germline V CDR1 and CDR2: KGHSH, LQKENI. The CDR3 contains 16 residues. Deletions cut 0 bases from V and 2 bases from J, with 11 bases between. The CDR3, as DNA: TGTGCCAGCTCACCACCTGGGGGCGCGACCAAAAACATTCAGTACTTC. Its translation: CASSPPGGATKNIQYF.

V is TRBV15 and J is TRBJ2-7; a weak D match, TRBD2 (6 bases). V dropped 5 bases and J dropped 5 bases, with 16 bases sitting between them. CDR3 length: 14 amino acids. Germline values: CDR1 LNHNV, CDR2 YYDKDF (reference sequence). CDR3 protein: CATSSVGGGDEQYF. For the CDR3, the DNA is TGTGCCACCAGCTCTGTTGGAGGAGGGGACGAGCAGTACTTC. Full variable domain (remainder filled in from reference TRBV15 and TRBJ2-7): DAMVIQNPRYQVTQFGKPVTLSCSQTLNHNVMYWYQQKSSQAPKLLFHYYDKDFNNEADTPDNFQSRRPNTSFCFLDIRSPGLGDTAMYLCATSSVGGGDEQYFGPGTRLTVT.

This chain connects TRBV30 to TRBJ1-1; 7 bases line up with TRBD1. The germline V gene encodes CDR1 GTSNPN and CDR2 SVGIG (reference sequence). With V trimmed by 4 bases and J by 2 bases, 4 bases remained unmatched. The CDR3 totals 13 residues. CDR3 amino acids: CAWMTGINTEAFF. As DNA, the CDR3 is TGTGCCTGGATGACAGGGATCAACACTGAAGCTTTCTTT.

The genes are TRBV3-1 (or the pseudogene TRBV3-2) and TRBJ2-7, with TRBD1 as a possible D gene (5 bases). Trimming removed 1 base at V and 0 bases at J, with 19 bases between. The CDR3 is 18 amino acids. CDR1 and CDR2 from the germline V gene are LGHDT and YNNKEL (reference sequence). CDR3 sequence (DNA): TGTGCCAGCAGCCAAGTTCCCCTGACAGAAAGTAGCTCCTACGAGCAGTACTTC. This sequence encodes CASSQVPLTESSSYEQYF.

This chain joins TRBV5-1 and TRBJ1-1, with TRBD1 matching over 11 bases. The CDR3 is made up of 16 amino acids. Germline CDR1 is SGHRS and CDR2 is YFSETQ. Trimming at V came to 7 bases and at J to 1 base, leaving 9 bases not matched to a gene. DNA of the CDR3: TGCGCCAGCCGAGGGACAGGGGGTTCCTCGAACACTGAAGCTTTCTTT. Amino acid sequence: CASRGTGGSSNTEAFF.

The V and J genes are TRBV4-1 and TRBJ1-2; D is uncertain. The ends were cut back, 1 base at V and 1 base at J, with 13 bases in the middle. The germline V gene encodes CDR1 MGHRA and CDR2 YSYEKL. This CDR3 contains 16 residues. The CDR3: CASSQAAGSYNYGYTF. For the CDR3, the DNA is TGCGCCAGCAGCCAAGCCGCCGGGTCCTATAACTATGGCTACACCTTC.

The CDR3 DNA sequence: TGTGCCAGCAGCTTAGGTTCGCTAGCGGGAGTGGAGACCCAGTACTTC. Protein sequence: CASSLGSLAGVETQYF. V usage is TRBV7-6 and J usage is TRBJ2-5; 10 bases agree with TRBD2. The ends lost 1 base at V and 5 bases at J; junction bases unmatched: 7. CDR3 length: 16 amino acids. The V gene's germline CDR1 is SGHVS and CDR2 FNYEAQ.